The clone carrying this T cell receptor beta chain was seen more than once but under ten times. Expressed TCRB transcripts were sequenced, since all the RNA that had been isolated was reverse transcribed. Assay used: immunoSEQ multiplex PCR; TCRdb lists only in-frame clones, some missing. The sample consists of under 900,000 clones, roughly 17% of them appearing once. This record comes from a study of beta chain features in type 1 diabetes. The CDR3 has 16 residues. Germline assignment: CDR1 SGHRS and CDR2 YFSETQ. Trimming cost V 4 bases and J 1 base; bases outside gene matches: 7. Sample: naive CD4+ T cells from blood. The clonotype was recovered from a woman aged 18-29 years in good health. The chain joins TRBV5-1 to TRBJ2-2, with 7 bases aligning to TRBD1. DNA of the CDR3: TGCGCCAGCAGCCCCAGACAGGGTTTGAACACCGGGGAGCTGTTTTTT. This sequence encodes CASSPRQGLNTGELFF.